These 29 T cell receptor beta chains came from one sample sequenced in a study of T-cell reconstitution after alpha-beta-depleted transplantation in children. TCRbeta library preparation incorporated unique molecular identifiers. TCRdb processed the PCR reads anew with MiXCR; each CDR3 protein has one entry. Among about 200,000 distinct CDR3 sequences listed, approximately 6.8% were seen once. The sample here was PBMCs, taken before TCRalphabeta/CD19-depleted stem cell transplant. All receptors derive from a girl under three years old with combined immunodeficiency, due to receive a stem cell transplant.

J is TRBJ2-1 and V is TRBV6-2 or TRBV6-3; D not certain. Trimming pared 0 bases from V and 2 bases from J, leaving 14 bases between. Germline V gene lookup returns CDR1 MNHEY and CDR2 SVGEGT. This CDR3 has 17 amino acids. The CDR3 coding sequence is TGTGCCAGCAGTTACTCTATGAGCCTACACACCTACAATGAGCAGTTCTTC. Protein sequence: CASSYSMSLHTYNEQFF.

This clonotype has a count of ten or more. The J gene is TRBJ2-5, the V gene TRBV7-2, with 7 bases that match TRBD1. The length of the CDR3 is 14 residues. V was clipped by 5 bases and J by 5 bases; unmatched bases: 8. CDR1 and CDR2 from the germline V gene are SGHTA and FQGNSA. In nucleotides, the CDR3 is TGTGCCAGCAGCACGTACAGGGGAGAGGAGACCCAGTACTTC. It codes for CASSTYRGEETQYF.

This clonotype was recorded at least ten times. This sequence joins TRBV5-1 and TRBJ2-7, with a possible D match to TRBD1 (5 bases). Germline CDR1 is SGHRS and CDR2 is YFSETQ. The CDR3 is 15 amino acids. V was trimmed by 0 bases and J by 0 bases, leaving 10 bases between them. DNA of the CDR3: TGCGCCAGCAGCTTGGACAGGACAAGCTCCTACGAGCAGTACTTC. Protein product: CASSLDRTSSYEQYF.

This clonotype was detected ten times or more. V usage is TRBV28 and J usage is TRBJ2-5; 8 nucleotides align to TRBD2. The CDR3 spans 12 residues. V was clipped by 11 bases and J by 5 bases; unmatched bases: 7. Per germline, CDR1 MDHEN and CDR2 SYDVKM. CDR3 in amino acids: CAGSGVGETQYF. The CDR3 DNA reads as TGTGCCGGTAGCGGGGTTGGGGAGACCCAGTACTTC.

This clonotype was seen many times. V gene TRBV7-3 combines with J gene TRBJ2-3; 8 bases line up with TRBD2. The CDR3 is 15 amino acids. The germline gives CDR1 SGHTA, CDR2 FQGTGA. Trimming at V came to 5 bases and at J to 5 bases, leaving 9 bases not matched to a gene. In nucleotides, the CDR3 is TGTGCCAGCAGCATTTATGGGACTAGAGGAGATACGCAGTATTTT. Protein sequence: CASSIYGTRGDTQYF.

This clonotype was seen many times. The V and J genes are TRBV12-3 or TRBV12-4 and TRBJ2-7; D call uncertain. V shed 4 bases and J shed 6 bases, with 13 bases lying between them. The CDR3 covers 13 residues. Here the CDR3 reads CASSSNPLAEQYF. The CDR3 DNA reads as TGTGCCAGCAGTTCAAACCCCCTGGCCGAGCAGTACTTC.

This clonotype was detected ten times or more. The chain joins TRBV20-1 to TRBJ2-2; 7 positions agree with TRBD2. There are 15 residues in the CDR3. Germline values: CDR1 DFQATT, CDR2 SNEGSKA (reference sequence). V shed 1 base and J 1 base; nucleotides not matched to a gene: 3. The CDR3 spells CSARGLAGNTGELFF. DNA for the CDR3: TGCAGTGCTAGAGGACTAGCCGGGAACACCGGGGAGCTGTTTTTT.

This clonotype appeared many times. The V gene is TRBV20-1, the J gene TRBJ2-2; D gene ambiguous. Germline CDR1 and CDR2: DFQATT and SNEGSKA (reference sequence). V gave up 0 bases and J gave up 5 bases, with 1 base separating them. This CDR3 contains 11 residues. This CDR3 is CSARDTGELFF. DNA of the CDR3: TGCAGTGCTAGAGATACCGGGGAGCTGTTTTTT.

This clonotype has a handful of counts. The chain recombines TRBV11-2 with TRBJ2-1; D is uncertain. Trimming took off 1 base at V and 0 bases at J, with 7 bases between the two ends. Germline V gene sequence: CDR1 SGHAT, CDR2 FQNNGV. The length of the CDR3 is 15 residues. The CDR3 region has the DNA TGTGCCAGCAGCTTAGGGTCACTCTCCTACAATGAGCAGTTCTTC. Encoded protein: CASSLGSLSYNEQFF.

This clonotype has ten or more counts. The CDR3 protein is CASSFTGDTQYF. The CDR3 DNA follows: TGTGCCAGCAGCTTCACGGGGGATACGCAGTATTTT. V is TRBV12-3 or TRBV12-4 and J is TRBJ2-3; D possibly corresponds to TRBD2 (5 bases). The CDR3 has 12 residues. V was clipped by 6 bases and J by 6 bases, with 10 bases between them.

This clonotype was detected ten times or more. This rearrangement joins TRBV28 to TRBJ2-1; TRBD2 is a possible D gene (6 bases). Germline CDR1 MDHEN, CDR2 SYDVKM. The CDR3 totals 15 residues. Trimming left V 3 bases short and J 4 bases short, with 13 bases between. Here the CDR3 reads CASSFGDSEYNEQFF. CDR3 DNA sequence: TGTGCCAGCAGTTTCGGGGACTCGGAATACAATGAGCAGTTCTTC.

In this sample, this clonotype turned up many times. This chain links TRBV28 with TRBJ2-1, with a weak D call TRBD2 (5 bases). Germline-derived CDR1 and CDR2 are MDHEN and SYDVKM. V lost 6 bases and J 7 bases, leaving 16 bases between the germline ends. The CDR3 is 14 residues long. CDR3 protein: CASSPLWTRNEQFF. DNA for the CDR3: TGTGCCAGCAGCCCTCTCTGGACTCGTAATGAGCAGTTCTTC.

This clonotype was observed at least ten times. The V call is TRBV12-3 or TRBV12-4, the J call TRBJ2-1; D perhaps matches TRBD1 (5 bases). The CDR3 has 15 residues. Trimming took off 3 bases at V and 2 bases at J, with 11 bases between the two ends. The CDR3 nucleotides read TGTGCCAGCAGTTTGGGGCCAGAGCCCTACAATGAGCAGTTCTTC. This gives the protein CASSLGPEPYNEQFF.

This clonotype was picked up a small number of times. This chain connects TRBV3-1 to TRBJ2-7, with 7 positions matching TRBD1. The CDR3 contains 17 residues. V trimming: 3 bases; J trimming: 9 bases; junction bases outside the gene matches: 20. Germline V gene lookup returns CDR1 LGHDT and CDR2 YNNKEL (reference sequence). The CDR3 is CASSQPNDRVGDGGQYF. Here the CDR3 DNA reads TGTGCCAGCAGCCAGCCCAACGACAGGGTCGGGGACGGCGGGCAGTACTTC.

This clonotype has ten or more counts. DNA of the CDR3: TGTGCCACTACAACCGGGACTACCCCCTACAATGAGCAGTTCTTC. Translating it yields CATTTGTTPYNEQFF. The V and J genes are TRBV10-3 and TRBJ2-1; TRBD2 aligns across 7 bases. Losses at the gene ends were 10 bases for V and 2 bases for J; bases not matched to a gene: 11. The V gene's germline CDR1 is ENHRY and CDR2 SYGVKD. There are 15 residues in the CDR3.

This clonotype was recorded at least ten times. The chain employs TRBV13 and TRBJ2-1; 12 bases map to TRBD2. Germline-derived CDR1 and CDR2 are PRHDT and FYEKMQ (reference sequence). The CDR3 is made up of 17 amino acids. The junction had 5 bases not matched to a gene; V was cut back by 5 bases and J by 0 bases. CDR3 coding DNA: TGTGCCAGCAGCGGACTAGCGGGACCTAGCTCCTACAATGAGCAGTTCTTC. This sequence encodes CASSGLAGPSSYNEQFF.

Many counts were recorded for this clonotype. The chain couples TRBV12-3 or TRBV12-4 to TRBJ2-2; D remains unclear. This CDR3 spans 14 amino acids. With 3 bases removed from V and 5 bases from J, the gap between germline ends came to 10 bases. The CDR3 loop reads CASSLLVETGELFF. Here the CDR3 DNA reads TGTGCCAGCAGTTTGCTAGTGGAGACCGGGGAGCTGTTTTTT.

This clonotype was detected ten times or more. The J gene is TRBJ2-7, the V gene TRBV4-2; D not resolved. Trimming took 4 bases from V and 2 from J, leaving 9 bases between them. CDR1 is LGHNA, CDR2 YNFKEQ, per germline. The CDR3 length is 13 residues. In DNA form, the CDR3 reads TGTGCCAGCAGCCTCGTAGCTGCCTACGAGCAGTACTTC. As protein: CASSLVAAYEQYF.

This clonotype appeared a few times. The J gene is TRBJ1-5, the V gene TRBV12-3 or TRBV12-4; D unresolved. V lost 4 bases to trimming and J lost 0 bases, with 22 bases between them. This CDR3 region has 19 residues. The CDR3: CASSSTLGLAEYSNQPQHF. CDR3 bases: TGTGCCAGCAGTTCAACACTCGGGCTTGCCGAATATAGCAATCAGCCCCAGCATTTT.

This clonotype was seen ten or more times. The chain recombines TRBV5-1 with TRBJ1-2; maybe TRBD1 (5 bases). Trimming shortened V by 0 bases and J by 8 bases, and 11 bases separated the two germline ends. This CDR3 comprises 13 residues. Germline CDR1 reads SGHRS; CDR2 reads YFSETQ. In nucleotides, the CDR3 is TGCGCCAGCAGCTTGGCGTCAGGGCAGGGCTACACCTTC. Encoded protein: CASSLASGQGYTF.

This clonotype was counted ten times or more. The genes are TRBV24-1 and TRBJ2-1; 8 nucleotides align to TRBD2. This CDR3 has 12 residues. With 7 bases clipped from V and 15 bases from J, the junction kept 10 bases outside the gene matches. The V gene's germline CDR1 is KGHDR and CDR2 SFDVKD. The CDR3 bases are TGTGCCACCAGAAACAGCGGGAGTCTCTGGTTCTTC. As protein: CATRNSGSLWFF.

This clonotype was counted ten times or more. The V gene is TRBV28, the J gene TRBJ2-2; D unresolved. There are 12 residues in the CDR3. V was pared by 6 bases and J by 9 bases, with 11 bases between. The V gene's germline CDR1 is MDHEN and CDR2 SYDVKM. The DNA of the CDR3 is TGTGCCAGCAGCCTCTACCTGAGGGAGCTGTTTTTT. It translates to CASSLYLRELFF.

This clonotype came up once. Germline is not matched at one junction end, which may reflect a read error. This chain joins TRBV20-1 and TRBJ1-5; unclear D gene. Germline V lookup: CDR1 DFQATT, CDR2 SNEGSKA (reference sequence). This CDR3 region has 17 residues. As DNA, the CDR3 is TGCTGTGCTAGAGTTTCTCTGGGCTCGCTGGAGTATCAGCCCCAGCATTTT. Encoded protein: CCARVSLGSLEYQPQHF.

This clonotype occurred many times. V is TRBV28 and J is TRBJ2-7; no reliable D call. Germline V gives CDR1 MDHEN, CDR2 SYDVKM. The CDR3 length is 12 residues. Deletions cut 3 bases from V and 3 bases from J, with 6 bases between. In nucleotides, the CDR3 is TGTGCCAGCAGTTTCGGAGACTACGAGCAGTACTTC. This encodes CASSFGDYEQYF.

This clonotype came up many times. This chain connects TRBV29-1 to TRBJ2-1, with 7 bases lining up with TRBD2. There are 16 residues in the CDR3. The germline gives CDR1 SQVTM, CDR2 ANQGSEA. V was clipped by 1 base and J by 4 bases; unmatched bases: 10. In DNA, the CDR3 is TGCAGCGTTGAAGGCCTAGCGGCGGTTCTTTACAATGAGCAGTTCTTC. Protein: CSVEGLAAVLYNEQFF.

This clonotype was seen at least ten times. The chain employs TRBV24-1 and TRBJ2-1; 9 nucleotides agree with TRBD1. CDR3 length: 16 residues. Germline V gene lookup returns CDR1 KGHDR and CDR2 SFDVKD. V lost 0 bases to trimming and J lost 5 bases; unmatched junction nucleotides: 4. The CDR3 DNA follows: TGTGCCACCAGTGATTTGCAAGGGACAGGGAACAATGAGCAGTTCTTC. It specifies CATSDLQGTGNNEQFF.

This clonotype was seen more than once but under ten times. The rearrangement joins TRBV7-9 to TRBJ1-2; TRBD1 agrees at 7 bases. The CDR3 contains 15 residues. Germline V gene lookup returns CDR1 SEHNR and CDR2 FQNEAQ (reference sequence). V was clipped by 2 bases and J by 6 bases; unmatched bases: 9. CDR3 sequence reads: CASSLSQGDRDGYTF. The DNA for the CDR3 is TGTGCCAGCAGCTTATCCCAGGGGGACCGTGATGGCTACACCTTC.

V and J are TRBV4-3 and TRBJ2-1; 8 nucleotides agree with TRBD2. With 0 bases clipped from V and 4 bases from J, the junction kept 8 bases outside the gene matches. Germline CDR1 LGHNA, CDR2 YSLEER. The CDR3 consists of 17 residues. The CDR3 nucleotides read TGCGCCAGCAGCCAAGATCCTGGCGGGGGGTATTACAATGAGCAGTTCTTC. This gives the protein CASSQDPGGGYYNEQFF.

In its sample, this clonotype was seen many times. This chain's CDR3 is CASSPPPGELFF. CDR3 coding DNA: TGTGCCAGCAGTCCCCCCCCCGGGGAGCTGTTTTTT. The chain uses TRBV28 and TRBJ2-2; D gene ambiguous. Germline V CDR1 and CDR2: MDHEN, SYDVKM. Trimming cost V 5 bases and J 6 bases, with 7 bases left between them. There are 12 residues in the CDR3.